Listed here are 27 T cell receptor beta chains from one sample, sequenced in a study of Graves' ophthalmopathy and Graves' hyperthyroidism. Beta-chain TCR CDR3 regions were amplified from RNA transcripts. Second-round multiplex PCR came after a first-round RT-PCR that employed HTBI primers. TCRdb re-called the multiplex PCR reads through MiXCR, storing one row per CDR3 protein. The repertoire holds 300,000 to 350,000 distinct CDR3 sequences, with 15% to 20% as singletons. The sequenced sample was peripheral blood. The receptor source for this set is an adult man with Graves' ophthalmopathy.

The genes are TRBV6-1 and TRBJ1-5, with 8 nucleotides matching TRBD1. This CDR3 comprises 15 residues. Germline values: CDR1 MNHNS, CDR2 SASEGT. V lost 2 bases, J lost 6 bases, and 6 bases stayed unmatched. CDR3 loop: CASSELLDRAQPQHF. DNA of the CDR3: TGTGCCAGCAGTGAACTCTTGGACAGGGCTCAGCCCCAGCATTTT.

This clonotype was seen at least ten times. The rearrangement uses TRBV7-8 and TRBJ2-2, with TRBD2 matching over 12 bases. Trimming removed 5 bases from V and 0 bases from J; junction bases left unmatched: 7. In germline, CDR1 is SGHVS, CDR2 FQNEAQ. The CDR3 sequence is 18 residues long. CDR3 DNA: TGTGCCAGCAGCCCCGACCTAGCGGGAGGGGCGAACACCGGGGAGCTGTTTTTT. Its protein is CASSPDLAGGANTGELFF.

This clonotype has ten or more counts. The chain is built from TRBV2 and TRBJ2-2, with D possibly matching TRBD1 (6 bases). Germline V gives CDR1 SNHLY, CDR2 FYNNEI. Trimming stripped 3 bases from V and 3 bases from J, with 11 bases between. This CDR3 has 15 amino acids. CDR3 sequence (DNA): TGTGCCAGCAGTGATTGGGGGCCGGACACCGGGGAGCTGTTTTTT. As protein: CASSDWGPDTGELFF.

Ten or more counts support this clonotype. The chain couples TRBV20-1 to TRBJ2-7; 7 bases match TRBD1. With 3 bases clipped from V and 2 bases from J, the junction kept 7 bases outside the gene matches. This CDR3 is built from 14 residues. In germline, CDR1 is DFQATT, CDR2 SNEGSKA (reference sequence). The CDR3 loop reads CSASTRDSPYEQYF. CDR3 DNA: TGCAGTGCTAGCACTCGGGACAGCCCCTACGAGCAGTACTTC.

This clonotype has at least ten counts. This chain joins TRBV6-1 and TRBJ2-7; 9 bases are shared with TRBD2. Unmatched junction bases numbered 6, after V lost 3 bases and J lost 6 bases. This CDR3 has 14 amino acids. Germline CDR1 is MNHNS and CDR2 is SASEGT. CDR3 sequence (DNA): TGTGCCAGCAGTGACGCTAGCGGGATCGGCGAGCAGTACTTC. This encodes CASSDASGIGEQYF.

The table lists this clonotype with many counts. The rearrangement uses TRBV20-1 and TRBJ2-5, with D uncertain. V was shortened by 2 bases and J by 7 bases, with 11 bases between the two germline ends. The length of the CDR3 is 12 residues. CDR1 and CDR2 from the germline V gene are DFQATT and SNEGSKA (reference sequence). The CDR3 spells CSARNQVGTQYF. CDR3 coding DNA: TGCAGTGCTAGAAACCAGGTTGGGACCCAGTACTTC.

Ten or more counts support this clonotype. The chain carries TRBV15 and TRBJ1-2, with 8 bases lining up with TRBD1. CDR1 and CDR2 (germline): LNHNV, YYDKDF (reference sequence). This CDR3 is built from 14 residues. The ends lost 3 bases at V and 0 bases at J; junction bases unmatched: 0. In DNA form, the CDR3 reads TGTGCCACCAGCAGGGGACAGGCTAACTATGGCTACACCTTC. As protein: CATSRGQANYGYTF.

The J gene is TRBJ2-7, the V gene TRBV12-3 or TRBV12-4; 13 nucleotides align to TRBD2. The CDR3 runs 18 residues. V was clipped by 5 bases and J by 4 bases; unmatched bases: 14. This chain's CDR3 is CASSPEGLAGVGAYEQYF. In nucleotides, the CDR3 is TGTGCCAGCAGTCCCGAAGGACTAGCGGGAGTCGGGGCTTACGAGCAGTACTTC.

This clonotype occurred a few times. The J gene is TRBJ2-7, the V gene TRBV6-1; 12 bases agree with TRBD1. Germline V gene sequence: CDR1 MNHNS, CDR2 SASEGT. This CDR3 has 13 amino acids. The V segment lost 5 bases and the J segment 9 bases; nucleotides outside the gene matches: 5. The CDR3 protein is CASSQGQGAGQYF. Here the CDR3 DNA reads TGTGCCAGCAGTCAGGGACAGGGGGCAGGGCAGTACTTC.

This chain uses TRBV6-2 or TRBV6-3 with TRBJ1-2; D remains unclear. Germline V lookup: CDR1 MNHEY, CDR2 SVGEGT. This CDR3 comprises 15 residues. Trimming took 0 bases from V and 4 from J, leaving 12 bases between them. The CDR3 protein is CASSYSTLVTYGYTF. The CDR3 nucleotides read TGTGCCAGCAGTTACTCGACGTTGGTCACCTATGGCTACACCTTC.

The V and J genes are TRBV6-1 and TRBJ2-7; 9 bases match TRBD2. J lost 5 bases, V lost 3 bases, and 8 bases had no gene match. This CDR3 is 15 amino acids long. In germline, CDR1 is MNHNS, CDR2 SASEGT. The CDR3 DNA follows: TGTGCCAGCAGTGACAGCTGGACTAGCGACGACGAGCAGTACTTC. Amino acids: CASSDSWTSDDEQYF.

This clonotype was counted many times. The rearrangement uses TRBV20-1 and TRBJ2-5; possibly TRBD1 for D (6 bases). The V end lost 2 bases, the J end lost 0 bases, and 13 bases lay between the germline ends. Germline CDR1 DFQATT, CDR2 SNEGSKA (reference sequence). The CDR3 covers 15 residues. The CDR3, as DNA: TGCAGTGCTAGACCCGGGACAAGGTACCAAGAGACCCAGTACTTC. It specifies CSARPGTRYQETQYF.

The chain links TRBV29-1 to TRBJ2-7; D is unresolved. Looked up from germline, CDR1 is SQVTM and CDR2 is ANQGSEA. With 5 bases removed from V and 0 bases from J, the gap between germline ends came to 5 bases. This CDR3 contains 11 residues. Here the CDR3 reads CSVLLSYEQYF. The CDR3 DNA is TGCAGCGTTCTCCTCTCCTACGAGCAGTACTTC.

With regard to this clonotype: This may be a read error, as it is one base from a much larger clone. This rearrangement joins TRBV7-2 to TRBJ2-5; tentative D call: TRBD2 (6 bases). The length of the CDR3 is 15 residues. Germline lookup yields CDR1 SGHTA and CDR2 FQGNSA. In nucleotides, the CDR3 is TGTGCCAGCAGCTTAGGAAGGGGCAGGGAGGAGACCCAGCAATTC. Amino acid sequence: CASSLGRGREETQQF.

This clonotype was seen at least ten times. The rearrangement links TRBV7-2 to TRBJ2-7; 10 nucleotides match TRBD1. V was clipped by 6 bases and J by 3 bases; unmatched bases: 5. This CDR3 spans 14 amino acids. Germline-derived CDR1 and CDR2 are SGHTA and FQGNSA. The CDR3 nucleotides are TGTGCCAGCAGTTATCGGACAGGGGGCTACGAGCAGTACTTC. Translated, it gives CASSYRTGGYEQYF.

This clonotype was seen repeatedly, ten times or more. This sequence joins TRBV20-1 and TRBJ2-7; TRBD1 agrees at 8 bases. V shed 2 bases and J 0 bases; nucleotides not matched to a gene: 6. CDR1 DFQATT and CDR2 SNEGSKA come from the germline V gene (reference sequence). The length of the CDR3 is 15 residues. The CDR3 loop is CSARHRGSSSYEQYF. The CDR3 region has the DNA TGCAGTGCTAGACACAGGGGGTCAAGCTCCTACGAGCAGTACTTC.

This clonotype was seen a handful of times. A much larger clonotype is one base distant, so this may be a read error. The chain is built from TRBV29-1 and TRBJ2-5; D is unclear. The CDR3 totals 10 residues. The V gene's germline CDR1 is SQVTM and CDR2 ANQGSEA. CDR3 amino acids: CIVEKETQYF. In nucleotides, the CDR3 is TGCATCGTCGAGAAAGAGACCCAGTACTTC.

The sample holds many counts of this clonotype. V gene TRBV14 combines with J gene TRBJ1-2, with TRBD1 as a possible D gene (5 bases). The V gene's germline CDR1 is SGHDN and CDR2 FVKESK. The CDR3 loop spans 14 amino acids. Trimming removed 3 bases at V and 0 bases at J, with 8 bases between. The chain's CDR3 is CASSQGPANYGYTF. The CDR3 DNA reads TGTGCCAGCAGCCAGGGACCAGCTAACTATGGCTACACCTTC.

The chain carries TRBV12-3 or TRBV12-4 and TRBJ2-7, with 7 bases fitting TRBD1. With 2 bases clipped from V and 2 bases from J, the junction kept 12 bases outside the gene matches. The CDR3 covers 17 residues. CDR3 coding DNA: TGTGCCAGCAGTTTAAAGGCCTGGGACAGCAAGCCCTACGAGCAGTACTTC. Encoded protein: CASSLKAWDSKPYEQYF.

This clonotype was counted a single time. CDR3 in amino acids: CASSPGQGVQPQHF. CDR3 nucleotide sequence: TGTGCCAGCAGCCCAGGACAGGGCGTACAGCCCCAGCATTTT. The chain has TRBV12-3 or TRBV12-4 and TRBJ1-5; the match to TRBD1 covers 8 bases. The CDR3 is 14 residues long. V lost 6 bases to trimming and J lost 7 bases; unmatched junction nucleotides: 8.

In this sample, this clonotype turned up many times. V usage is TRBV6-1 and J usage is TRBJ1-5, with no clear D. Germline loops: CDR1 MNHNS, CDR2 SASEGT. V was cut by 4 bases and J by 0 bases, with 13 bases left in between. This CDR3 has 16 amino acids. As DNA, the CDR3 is TGTGCCAGCAGTGTCGTGGCAGCGAATAGCAATCAGCCCCAGCATTTT. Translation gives CASSVVAANSNQPQHF.

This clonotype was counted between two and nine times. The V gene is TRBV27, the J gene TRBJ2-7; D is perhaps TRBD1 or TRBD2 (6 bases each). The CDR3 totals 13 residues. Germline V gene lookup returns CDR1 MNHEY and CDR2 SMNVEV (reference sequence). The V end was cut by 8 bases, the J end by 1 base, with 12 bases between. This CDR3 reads CASAPGASYEQYF. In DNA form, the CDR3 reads TGTGCCAGCGCCCCGGGGGCGTCCTACGAGCAGTACTTC.

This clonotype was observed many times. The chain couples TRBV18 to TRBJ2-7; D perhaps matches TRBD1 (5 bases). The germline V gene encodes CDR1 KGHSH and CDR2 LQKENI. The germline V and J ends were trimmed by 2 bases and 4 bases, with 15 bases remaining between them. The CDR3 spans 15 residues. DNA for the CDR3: TGTGCCAGCTCACCAGTAAGGGCAGGGTCGTACGAGCAGTACTTC. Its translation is CASSPVRAGSYEQYF.

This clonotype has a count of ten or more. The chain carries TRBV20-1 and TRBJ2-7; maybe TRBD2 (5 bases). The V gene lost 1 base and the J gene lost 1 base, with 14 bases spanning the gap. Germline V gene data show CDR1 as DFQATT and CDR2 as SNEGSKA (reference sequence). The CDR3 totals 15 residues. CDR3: CSARASRTGSYEQYF. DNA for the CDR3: TGCAGTGCTAGAGCCTCCCGGACTGGGTCCTACGAGCAGTACTTC.

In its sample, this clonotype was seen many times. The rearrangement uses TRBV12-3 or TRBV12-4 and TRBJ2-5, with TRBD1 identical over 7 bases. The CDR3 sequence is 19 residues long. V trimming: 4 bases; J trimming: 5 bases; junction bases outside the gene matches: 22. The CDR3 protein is CASSSLFLSSTGQHETQYF. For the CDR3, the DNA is TGTGCCAGCAGTTCCCTATTCCTTTCCTCGACAGGGCAGCATGAGACCCAGTACTTC.

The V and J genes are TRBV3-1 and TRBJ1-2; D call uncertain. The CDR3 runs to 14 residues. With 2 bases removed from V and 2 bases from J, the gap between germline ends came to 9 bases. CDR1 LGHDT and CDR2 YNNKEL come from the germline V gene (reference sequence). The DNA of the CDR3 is TGTGCCAGCAGCCAATTTGGACGGAACTATGGCTACACCTTC. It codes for CASSQFGRNYGYTF.

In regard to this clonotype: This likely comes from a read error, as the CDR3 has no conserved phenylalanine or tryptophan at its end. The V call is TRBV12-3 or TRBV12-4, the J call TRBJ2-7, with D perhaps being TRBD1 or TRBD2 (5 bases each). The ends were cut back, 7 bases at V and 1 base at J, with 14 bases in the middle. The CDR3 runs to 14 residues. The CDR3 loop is CASTPGDGSYEQYL. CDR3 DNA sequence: TGTGCCAGCACCCCCGGGGACGGATCCTACGAGCAGTACCTC.